These 2 T cell receptor beta chains were sequenced from one sample in a study of cytomegalovirus exposure and HLA in healthy donors. The PCR used 60 Vbeta and 13 Jbeta primers. TCRdb keeps only in-frame clones here, not all; method: immunoSEQ multiplex PCR. The repertoire holds about 92,000 clones, with roughly 70% as singletons. Sequencing was done on a sample of PBMCs. The receptors here all came from a woman between 18 and 29 years old in good health and CMV-seropositive.

This rearrangement joins TRBV5-1 to TRBJ2-3, with 9 positions matching TRBD2. V gave up 0 bases and J gave up 6 bases; unmatched junction bases: 8. The CDR3 consists of 16 residues. CDR1 is SGHRS and CDR2 is YFSETQ in the germline V gene. CDR3 sequence reads: CASSLVGAGGSDTQYF. CDR3 coding DNA: TGCGCCAGCAGCTTGGTGGGCGCGGGAGGGAGCGATACGCAGTATTTT. Full variable domain (remainder filled in from reference TRBV5-1 and TRBJ2-3): KAGVTQTPRYLIKTRGQQVTLSCSPISGHRSVSWYQQTPGQGLQFLFEYFSETQRNKGNFPGRFSGRQFSNSRSEMNVSTLELGDSALYLCASSLVGAGGSDTQYFGPGTRLTVL.

This clone was counted a few times. Likely a read error: the CDR3 ends without its conserved phenylalanine or tryptophan. No DNA is shown, since the ends of the CDR3 on it are uncertain; the CDR3 is the one TCRdb lists. The genes are TRBV4-3 and TRBJ2-2; the listed D gene, TRBD2, was not tested against the DNA. The CDR3 has 15 amino acids, counting both end residues. Germline V gene sequence: CDR1 LGHNA, CDR2 YSLEER. CDR3 sequence reads: CASSLIAGDTGELFL.